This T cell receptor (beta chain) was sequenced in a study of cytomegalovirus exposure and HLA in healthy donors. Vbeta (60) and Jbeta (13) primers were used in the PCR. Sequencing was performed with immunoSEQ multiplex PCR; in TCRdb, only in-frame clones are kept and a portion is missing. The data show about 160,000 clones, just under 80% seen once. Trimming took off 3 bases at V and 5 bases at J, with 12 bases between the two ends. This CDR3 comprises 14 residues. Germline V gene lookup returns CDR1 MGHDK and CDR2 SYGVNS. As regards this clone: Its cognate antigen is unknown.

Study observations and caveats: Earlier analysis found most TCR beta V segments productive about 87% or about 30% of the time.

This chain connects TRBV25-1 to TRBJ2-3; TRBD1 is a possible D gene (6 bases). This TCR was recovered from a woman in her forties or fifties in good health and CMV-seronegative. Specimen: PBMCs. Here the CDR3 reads CASSDRGAGDTQYF. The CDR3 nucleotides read TGTGCCAGCAGTGACAGGGGAGCCGGAGATACGCAGTATTTT.